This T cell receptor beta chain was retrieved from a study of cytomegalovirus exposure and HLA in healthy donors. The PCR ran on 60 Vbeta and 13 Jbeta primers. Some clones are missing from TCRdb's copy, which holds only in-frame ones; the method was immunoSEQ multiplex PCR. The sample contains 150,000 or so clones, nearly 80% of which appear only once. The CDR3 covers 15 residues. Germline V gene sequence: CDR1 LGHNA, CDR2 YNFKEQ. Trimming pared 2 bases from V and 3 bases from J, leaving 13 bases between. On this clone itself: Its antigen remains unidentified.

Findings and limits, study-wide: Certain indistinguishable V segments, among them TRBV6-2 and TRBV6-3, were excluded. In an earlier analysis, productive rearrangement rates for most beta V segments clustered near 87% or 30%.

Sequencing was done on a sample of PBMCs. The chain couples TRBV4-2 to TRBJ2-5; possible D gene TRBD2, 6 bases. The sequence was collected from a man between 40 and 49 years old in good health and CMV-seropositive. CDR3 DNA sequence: TGTGCCAGCAGCCAACGGGACTCAGAGGAAGAGACCCAGTACTTC. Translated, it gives CASSQRDSEEETQYF.